The 8 T cell receptor beta chains given below trace back to one sample, sequenced in a study of OX40 agonist ivuxolimab in advanced cancers. Method: immunoSEQ multiplex PCR; TCRdb's copy keeps in-frame clones and lacks some. The sample includes under 85,000 clones, around 86% seen only once; the top ten take about 0.52%. The sample in question was CD4+ or CD8+ T cells sorted from blood, obtained in a trial of the OX40 agonist ivuxolimab. The source of these receptors is an adult with an advanced solid tumor such as melanoma, head and neck, liver or kidney cancer.

CDR3: CASSIGLAGYPETQYF. DNA for the CDR3: TGTGCCAGTAGTATAGGACTAGCGGGATATCCAGAGACCCAGTACTTC. This chain joins TRBV19 and TRBJ2-5, with 11 bases matching TRBD2. V lost 1 base to trimming and J lost 4 bases; unmatched junction nucleotides: 5. Germline CDR1 LNHDA, CDR2 SQIVND (reference sequence). CDR3 length: 16 amino acids.

The V gene is TRBV2, the J gene TRBJ1-1; D not certain. Germline values: CDR1 SNHLY, CDR2 FYNNEI. The CDR3 length is 13 residues. V dropped 10 bases and J dropped 0 bases, with 12 bases sitting between them. The chain's CDR3 is CATKQFMNTEAFF. The CDR3 DNA reads TGTGCCACCAAACAGTTTATGAACACTGAAGCTTTCTTT.

The chain has TRBV6-1 and TRBJ1-2; a weak D match, TRBD1 (5 bases). This CDR3 spans 12 amino acids. In germline, CDR1 is MNHNS, CDR2 SASEGT. Between the trimmed V and J ends, which lost 2 bases and 14 bases, there was a span of 15 bases. CDR3 in amino acids: CASSESQESYTF. CDR3 DNA: TGTGCCAGCAGTGAATCACAGGAGTCGTATACCTTC.

The J gene is TRBJ2-3, the V gene TRBV12-5, with TRBD2 identical over 9 bases. CDR1 is LGHNT, CDR2 FRNRAP, per germline. V lost 5 bases to trimming and J lost 4 bases; unmatched junction nucleotides: 13. This CDR3 is 17 amino acids long. The CDR3 reads CASGGKFSGSVSDTQYF. The CDR3 coding sequence is TGTGCTAGTGGTGGGAAATTTAGCGGGAGCGTATCAGATACGCAGTATTTT.

This sequence joins TRBV4-1 and TRBJ1-4; D gene uncertain. The V gene lost 1 base and the J gene lost 2 bases, with 11 bases spanning the gap. CDR1 and CDR2 from the germline V gene are MGHRA and YSYEKL. The length of the CDR3 is 16 residues. This CDR3 reads CASSQGVAYTNEKLFF. The DNA of the CDR3 is TGCGCCAGCAGCCAAGGGGTGGCATACACTAATGAAAAACTGTTTTTT.

V gene TRBV4-2 combines with J gene TRBJ2-7; no clear D. CDR1 and CDR2 from the germline V gene are LGHNA and YNFKEQ. The CDR3 contains 14 residues. V lost 0 bases to trimming and J lost 4 bases, with 10 bases between them. The CDR3 DNA follows: TGTGCCAGCAGCCAAGAGCGGCAGACATACGAGCAGTACTTC. This translates into CASSQERQTYEQYF.

The chain uses TRBV12-5 and TRBJ2-7; D not resolved. Trimming took 0 bases from V and 0 from J, leaving 9 bases between them. The CDR3 is 15 amino acids. Germline V gene data show CDR1 as LGHNT and CDR2 as FRNRAP. CDR3 DNA sequence: TGTGCTAGTGGTTTGGTACACGGATCCTCCTACGAGCAGTACTTC. Encoded protein: CASGLVHGSSYEQYF.

This chain joins TRBV11-2 and TRBJ2-7; D perhaps matches TRBD1 (5 bases). CDR1 is SGHAT, CDR2 FQNNGV, per germline. CDR3 length equals 14 residues. Trimming shortened V by 5 bases and J by 1 base, and 12 bases separated the two germline ends. CDR3 DNA: TGTGCCAGCAGCCGGACATTGGCGTCCTACGAGCAGTACTTC. Amino acid sequence: CASSRTLASYEQYF.